The clone carrying this T cell receptor (beta chain) was recorded a few times. What it recognizes is unknown. These data belong to a study of post-analysis software for immune sequencing data. Study-level background: Some patients lacked subtype; others had relapsing-remitting, secondary progressive or progressive-relapsing disease. Study-wide findings and caveats: Under the F measure, samples that were prepared in one batch clustered strongly together. In patients, about 5 TRBV segments were more frequent than in controls, with TRBV5-6, TRBV5-1 and TRBV20-1 among them. Multiple sclerosis patients had significantly lower normalized Chao1 diversity than controls.

Presence of unique molecular identifiers characterized the TCR beta cDNA libraries. A few hundred thousand cDNA molecules were obtained from about 0.98 to 11 million T cells. TCRdb fed the PCR reads into MiXCR, producing one record per CDR3 protein. The sample lists roughly 730,000 distinct CDR3 sequences; roughly 29% were seen once. Germline CDR1 SGHKS, CDR2 YYEKEE (reference sequence). The CDR3 spans 16 residues. V was trimmed by 1 base and J by 0 bases, leaving 11 bases between them. The TCR was taken from a girl under 18 with multiple sclerosis. V gene TRBV5-5 combines with J gene TRBJ1-5; weak D call: TRBD1 (5 bases). Material for sequencing was blood. The CDR3: CASSLFPGDSNQPQHF. CDR3 sequence (DNA): TGTGCCAGCAGCTTGTTCCCGGGGGATAGCAATCAGCCCCAGCATTTT.